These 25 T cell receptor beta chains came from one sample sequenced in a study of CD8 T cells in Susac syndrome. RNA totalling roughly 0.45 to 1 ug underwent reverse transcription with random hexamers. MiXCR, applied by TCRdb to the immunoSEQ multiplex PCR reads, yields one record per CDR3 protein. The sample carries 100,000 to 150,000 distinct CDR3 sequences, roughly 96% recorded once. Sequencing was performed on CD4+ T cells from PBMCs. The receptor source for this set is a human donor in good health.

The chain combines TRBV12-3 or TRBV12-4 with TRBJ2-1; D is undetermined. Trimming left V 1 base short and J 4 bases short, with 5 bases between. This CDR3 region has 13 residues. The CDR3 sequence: CASSLVQYNEQFF. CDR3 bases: TGTGCCAGCAGTTTAGTACAGTACAATGAGCAGTTCTTC.

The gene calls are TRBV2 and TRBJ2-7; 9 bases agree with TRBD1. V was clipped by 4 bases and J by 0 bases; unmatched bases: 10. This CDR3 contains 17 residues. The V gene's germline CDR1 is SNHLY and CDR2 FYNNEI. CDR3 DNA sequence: TGTGCCAGCAGTGTAGGAGCGGACAGGGGTTTCTCCTACGAGCAGTACTTC. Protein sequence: CASSVGADRGFSYEQYF.

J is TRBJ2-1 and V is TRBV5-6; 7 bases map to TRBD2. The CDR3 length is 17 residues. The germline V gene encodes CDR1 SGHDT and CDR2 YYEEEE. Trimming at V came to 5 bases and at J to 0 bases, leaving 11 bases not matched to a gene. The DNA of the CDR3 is TGTGCCAGCAGACTAACTAGCGCACGACTCTCCTACAATGAGCAGTTCTTC. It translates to CASRLTSARLSYNEQFF.

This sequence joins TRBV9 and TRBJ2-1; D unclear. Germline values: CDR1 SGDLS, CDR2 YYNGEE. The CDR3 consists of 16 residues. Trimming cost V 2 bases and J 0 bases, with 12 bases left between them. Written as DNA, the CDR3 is TGTGCCAGCAGCGTGGAAGGGTGGAGCTCCTACAATGAGCAGTTCTTC. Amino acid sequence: CASSVEGWSSYNEQFF.

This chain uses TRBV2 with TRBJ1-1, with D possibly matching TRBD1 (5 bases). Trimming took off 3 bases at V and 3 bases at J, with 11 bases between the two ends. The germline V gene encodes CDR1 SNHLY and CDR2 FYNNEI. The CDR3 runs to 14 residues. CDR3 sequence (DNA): TGTGCCAGCAGTGACAGGGTGTCGGACACTGAAGCTTTCTTT. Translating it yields CASSDRVSDTEAFF. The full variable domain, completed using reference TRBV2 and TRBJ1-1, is EPEVTQTPSHQVTQMGQEVILRCVPISNHLYFYWYRQILGQKVEFLVSFYNNEISEKSEIFDDQFSVERPDGSNFTLKIRSTKLEDSAMYFCASSDRVSDTEAFFGQGTRLTVV.

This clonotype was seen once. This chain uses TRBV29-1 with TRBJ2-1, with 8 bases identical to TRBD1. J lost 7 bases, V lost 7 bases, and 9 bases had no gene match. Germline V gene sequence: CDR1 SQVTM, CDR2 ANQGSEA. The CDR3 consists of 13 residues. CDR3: CSGRDRLRNEQFF. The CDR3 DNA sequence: TGCAGCGGGCGGGACAGGCTTAGGAATGAGCAGTTCTTC.

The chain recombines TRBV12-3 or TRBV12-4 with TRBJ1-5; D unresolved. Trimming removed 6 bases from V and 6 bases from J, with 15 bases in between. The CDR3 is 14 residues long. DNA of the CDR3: TGTGCCAGCAGAGCCGACACAGCCCCTCAGCCCCAGCATTTT. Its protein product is CASRADTAPQPQHF.

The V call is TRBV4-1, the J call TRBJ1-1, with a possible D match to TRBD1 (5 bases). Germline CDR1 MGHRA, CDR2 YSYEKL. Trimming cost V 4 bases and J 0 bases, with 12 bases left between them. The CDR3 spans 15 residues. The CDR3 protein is CASSRLSTVNTEAFF. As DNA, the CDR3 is TGCGCCAGCAGCCGGTTGTCGACAGTGAACACTGAAGCTTTCTTT.

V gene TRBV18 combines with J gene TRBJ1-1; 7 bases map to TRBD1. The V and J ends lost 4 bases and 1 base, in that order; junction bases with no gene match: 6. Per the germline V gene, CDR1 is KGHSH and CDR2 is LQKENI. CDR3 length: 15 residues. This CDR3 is CASSRRDSRNTEAFF. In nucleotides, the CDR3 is TGTGCCAGCTCACGTCGGGACAGCCGGAACACTGAAGCTTTCTTT.

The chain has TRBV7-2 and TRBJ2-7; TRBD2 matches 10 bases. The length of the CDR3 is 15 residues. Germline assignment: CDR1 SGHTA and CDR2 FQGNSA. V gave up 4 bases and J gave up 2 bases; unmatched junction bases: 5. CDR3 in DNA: TGTGCCAGCAGCTCGGGACTAGCGTATACCTACGAGCAGTACTTC. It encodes CASSSGLAYTYEQYF.

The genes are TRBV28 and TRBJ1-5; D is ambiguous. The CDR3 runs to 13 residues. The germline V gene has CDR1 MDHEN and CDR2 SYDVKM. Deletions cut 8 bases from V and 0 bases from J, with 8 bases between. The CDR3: CASDFNSNQPQHF. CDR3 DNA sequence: TGTGCCAGCGACTTCAATAGCAATCAGCCCCAGCATTTT.

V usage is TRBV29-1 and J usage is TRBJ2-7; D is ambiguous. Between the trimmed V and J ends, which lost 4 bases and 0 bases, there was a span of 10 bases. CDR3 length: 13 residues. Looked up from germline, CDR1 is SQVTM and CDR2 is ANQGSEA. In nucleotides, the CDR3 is TGCAGCGTTGTTCAGGATAGCTCCTACGAGCAGTACTTC. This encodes CSVVQDSSYEQYF.

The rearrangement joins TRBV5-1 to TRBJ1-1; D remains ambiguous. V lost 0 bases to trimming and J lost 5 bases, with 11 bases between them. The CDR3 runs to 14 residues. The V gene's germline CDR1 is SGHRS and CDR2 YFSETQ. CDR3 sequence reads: CASSLAPSRTEAFF. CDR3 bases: TGCGCCAGCAGCTTGGCCCCCAGTCGAACTGAAGCTTTCTTT.

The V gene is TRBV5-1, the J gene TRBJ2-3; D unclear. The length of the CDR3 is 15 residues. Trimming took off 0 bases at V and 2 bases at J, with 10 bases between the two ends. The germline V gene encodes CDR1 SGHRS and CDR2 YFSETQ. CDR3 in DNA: TGCGCCAGCAGCTTGGTACGCGGCCCCACAGATACGCAGTATTTT. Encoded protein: CASSLVRGPTDTQYF.

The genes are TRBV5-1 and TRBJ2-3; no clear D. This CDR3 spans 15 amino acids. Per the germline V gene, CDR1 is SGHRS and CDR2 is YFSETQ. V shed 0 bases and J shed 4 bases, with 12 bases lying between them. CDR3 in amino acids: CASSLVSRRADTQYF. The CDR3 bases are TGCGCCAGCAGCTTGGTTTCCAGAAGGGCAGATACGCAGTATTTT.

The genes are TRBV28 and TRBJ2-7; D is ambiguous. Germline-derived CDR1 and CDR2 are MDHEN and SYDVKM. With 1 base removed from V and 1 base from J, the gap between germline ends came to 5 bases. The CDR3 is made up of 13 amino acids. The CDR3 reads CASSLYGSYEQYF. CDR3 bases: TGTGCCAGCAGTTTATATGGGTCCTACGAGCAGTACTTC.

In DNA form, the CDR3 reads TGTGCCAGCAGCCAAGAAGGGAGAGATGAGCAGTACTTC. Translated, it gives CASSQEGRDEQYF. V and J are TRBV4-2 and TRBJ2-7; D perhaps matches TRBD2 (5 bases). The CDR3 spans 13 residues. Germline CDR1 LGHNA, CDR2 YNFKEQ. The ends were cut back, 0 bases at V and 7 bases at J, with 10 bases in the middle.

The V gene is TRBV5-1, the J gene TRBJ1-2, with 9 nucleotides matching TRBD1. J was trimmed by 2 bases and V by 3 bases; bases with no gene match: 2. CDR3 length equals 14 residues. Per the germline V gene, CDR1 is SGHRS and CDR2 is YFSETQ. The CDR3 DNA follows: TGCGCCAGCAGCTGGGACAGGGCAAACTATGGCTACACCTTC. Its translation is CASSWDRANYGYTF.

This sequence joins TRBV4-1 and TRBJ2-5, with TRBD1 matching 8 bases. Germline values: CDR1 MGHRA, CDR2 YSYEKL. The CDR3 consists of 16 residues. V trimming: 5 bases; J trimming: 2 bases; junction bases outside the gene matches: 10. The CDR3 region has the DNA TGCGCCAGCAGCGTTGTTCGGGACAGGCAACAAGAGACCCAGTACTTC. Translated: CASSVVRDRQQETQYF.

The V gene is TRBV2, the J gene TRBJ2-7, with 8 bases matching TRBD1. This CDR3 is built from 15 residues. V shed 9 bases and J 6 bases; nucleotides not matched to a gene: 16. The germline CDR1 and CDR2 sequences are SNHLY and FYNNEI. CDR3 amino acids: CASKRAQGDNSEQYF. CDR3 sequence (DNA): TGTGCCAGTAAGAGGGCACAGGGGGATAACTCCGAGCAGTACTTC.

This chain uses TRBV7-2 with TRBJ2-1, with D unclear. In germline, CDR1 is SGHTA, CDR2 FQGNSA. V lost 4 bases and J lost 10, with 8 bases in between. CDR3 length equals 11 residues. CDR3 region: CASSSKMEQFF. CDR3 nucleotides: TGTGCCAGCAGCTCAAAAATGGAGCAGTTCTTC.

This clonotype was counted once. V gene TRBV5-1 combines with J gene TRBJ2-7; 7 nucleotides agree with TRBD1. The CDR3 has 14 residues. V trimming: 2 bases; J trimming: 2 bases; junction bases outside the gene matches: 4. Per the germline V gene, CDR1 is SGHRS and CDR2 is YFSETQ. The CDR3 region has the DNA TGCGCCAGCAGCTTAGGACAGGCAACCTACGAGCAGTACTTC. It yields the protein CASSLGQATYEQYF.

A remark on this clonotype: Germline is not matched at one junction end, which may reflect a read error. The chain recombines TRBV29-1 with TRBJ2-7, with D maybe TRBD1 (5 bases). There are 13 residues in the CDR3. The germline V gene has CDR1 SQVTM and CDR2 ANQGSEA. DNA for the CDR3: TGCAGCGTCGAAGGACATACTCTCTACGAGCAGTACTTC. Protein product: CSVEGHTLYEQYF.

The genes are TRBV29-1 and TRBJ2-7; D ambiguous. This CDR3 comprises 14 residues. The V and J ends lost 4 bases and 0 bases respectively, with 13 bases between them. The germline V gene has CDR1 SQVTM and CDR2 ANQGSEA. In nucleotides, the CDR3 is TGCAGCGTTGCTATCGGAATTACCTCCTACGAGCAGTACTTC. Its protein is CSVAIGITSYEQYF.

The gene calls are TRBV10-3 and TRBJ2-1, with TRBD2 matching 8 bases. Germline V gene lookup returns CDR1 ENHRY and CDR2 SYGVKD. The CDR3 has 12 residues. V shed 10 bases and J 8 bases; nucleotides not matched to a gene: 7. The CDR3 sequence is CATSTSGDEQFF. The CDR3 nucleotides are TGTGCCACCTCAACTAGCGGCGATGAGCAGTTCTTC.